The 5 T cell receptor beta chains reported below all come from one sample, sequenced in a study of blood T cell repertoires in COVID-19. The table came from immunoSEQ multiplex PCR; TCRdb's copy has only in-frame clones and leaves some out. The sample holds 200,000 to 250,000 clones; roughly 86% are singletons and the top ten take 1.6%. Source material: peripheral blood. These receptors were obtained from a woman aged 55-69 years who had recovered from COVID-19.

The genes are TRBV6-5 and TRBJ2-5; 8 bases map to TRBD2. Trimming removed 10 bases from V and 3 bases from J; junction bases left unmatched: 7. Germline CDR1 MNHEY, CDR2 SVGAGI. This CDR3 has 13 residues. CDR3: CAIARGGKETQYF. The CDR3 region has the DNA TGTGCCATCGCCCGCGGGGGGAAAGAGACCCAGTACTTC.

This chain uses TRBV7-2 with TRBJ1-5; TRBD1 is a possible D gene (6 bases). This CDR3 is 14 amino acids long. Per the germline V gene, CDR1 is SGHTA and CDR2 is FQGNSA. V lost 5 bases and J 3 bases, leaving 11 bases between the germline ends. As DNA, the CDR3 is TGTGCCAGCAGCAGGACAGATATCAATCAGCCCCAGCATTTT. This codes for CASSRTDINQPQHF. The variable domain in full, with the rest retrieved from reference TRBV7-2 and TRBJ1-5, is GAGVSQSPSNKVTEKGKDVELRCDPISGHTALYWYRQSLGQGLEFLIYFQGNSAPDKSGLPSDRFSAERTGGSVSTLTIQRTQQEDSAVYLCASSRTDINQPQHFGDGTRLSIL.

The rearrangement uses TRBV3-1 (or the pseudogene TRBV3-2) and TRBJ1-3, with D possibly being TRBD1 (5 bases). The CDR3 length is 15 residues. The germline CDR1 and CDR2 sequences are LGHDT and YNNKEL (reference sequence). With 7 bases removed from V and 0 bases from J, the gap between germline ends came to 13 bases. CDR3 nucleotide sequence: TGTGCCAGCAACCCGGGGGGGGACTCTGGAAACACCATATATTTT. Residues: CASNPGGDSGNTIYF.

The chain has TRBV19 and TRBJ2-7, with D perhaps TRBD1 (5 bases). The CDR3 spans 12 residues. Trimming shortened V by 3 bases and J by 3 bases, and 6 bases separated the two germline ends. The V gene's germline CDR1 is LNHDA and CDR2 SQIVND (reference sequence). The CDR3 loop reads CASSMDIYEQYF. In DNA, the CDR3 is TGTGCCAGTAGTATGGACATCTACGAGCAGTACTTC. The full variable domain, in which reference TRBV19 and TRBJ2-7 provide the parts outside the CDR3, is DGGITQSPKYLFRKEGQNVTLSCEQNLNHDAMYWYRQDPGQGLRLIYYSQIVNDFQKGDIAEGYSVSREKKESFPLTVTSAQKNPTAFYLCASSMDIYEQYFGPGTRLTVT.

This chain uses TRBV7-3 with TRBJ1-1, with a weak D call TRBD1 (5 bases). V lost 5 bases and J lost 0, with 7 bases in between. Germline V lookup: CDR1 SGHTA, CDR2 FQGTGA. This CDR3 is built from 13 residues. The CDR3 nucleotides read TGTGCCAGCAGCGGGGGGTTGAACACTGAAGCTTTCTTT. It codes for CASSGGLNTEAFF.